This entry concerns a single TCR beta chain. V lost 3 bases, J lost 1 base, and 5 bases stayed unmatched. The CDR3 sequence is 15 residues long. Germline assignment: CDR1 SGHTA and CDR2 FQGTGA. The data stem from a study of blood T cell repertoires in COVID-19. Across the study: COVID-19 samples from acute and convalescent phases originated in the United States, Italy and Spain.

In the original processing: By means of reference gene primer amplification, nucleated cell counts were estimated. Assay used: immunoSEQ multiplex PCR; TCRdb lists only in-frame clones, some missing. Clonal size and the V and J genes are those of that table, whereas D and trimming came from the DNA. The sample records 60,000 or so clones, roughly 79% being singletons. This receptor was obtained from a man aged 55 to 70 with acute or convalescent COVID-19. The chain joins TRBV7-3 to TRBJ2-7; 8 nucleotides align to TRBD1. The material sequenced was peripheral blood. The CDR3 loop reads CASSLQGAPSYEQYF. In DNA form, the CDR3 reads TGTGCCAGCAGCTTGCAGGGGGCCCCGTCCTACGAGCAGTACTTC.